This record looks at one T cell receptor (beta chain) sequence and its context. Repertoires were generated with immunoSEQ multiplex PCR, while TCRdb's copy carries only in-frame clones and drops some. The table shows approximately 65,000 clones, with about 88% occurring only once. This sample is part of a study of PD-L1 blockade in urothelial cancer. Study-wide background: It was at 3 weeks (second dose) and 6 weeks after treatment start that blood was analyzed.

Germline CDR1 is SGHRS and CDR2 is YFSETQ. The CDR3 is made up of 16 amino acids. After removal of 4 bases from V and 5 bases from J, the junction contained 13 bases not matched to a gene. The chain uses TRBV5-1 and TRBJ1-2; 8 nucleotides match TRBD1. The TCR was taken from a man in his 60s with urothelial cancer. This specimen was PBMCs, taken around atezolizumab (anti-PD-L1) treatment. The CDR3 sequence is CASSPRPGGYGYGYTF. CDR3 DNA sequence: TGCGCCAGCAGCCCCCGCCCAGGGGGCTATGGATATGGCTACACCTTC.